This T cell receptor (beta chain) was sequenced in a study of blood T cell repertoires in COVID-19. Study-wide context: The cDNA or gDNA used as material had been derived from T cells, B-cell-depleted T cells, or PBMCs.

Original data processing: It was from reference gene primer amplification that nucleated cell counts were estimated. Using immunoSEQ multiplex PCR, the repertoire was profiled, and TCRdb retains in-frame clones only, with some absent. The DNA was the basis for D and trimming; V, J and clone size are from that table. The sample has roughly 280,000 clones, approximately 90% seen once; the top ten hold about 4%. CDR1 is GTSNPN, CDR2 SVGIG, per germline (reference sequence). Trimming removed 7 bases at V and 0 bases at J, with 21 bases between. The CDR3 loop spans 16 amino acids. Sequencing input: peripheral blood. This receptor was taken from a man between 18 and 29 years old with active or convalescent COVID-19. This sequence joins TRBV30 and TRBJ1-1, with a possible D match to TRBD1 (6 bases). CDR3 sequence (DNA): TGTGCCTCCCAAAGGGCGACAGGAAGGTTGAACACTGAAGCTTTCTTT. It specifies CASQRATGRLNTEAFF.